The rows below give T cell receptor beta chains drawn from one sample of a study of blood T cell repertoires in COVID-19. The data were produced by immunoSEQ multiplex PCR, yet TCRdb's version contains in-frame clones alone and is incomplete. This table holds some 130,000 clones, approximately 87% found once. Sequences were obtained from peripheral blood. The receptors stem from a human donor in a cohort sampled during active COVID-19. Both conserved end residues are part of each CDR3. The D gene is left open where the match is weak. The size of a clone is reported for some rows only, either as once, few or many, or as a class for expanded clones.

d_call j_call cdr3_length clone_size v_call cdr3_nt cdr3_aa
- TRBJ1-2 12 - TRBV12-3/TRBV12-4 TGTGCCAGCAGCCTACAGGGATACGGCTACACCTTC CASSLQGYGYTF
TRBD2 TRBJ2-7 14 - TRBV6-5 TGTGCCAGCAGTTACACCAGGGAGGGGTACGAGCAGTACTTC CASSYTREGYEQYF
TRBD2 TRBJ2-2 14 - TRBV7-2 TGTGCCAGCAGCTTGTCCCCTAGCGGGGGGGAGCTGTTTTTT CASSLSPSGGELFF
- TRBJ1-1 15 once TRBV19 TGTGCCAGTAGTATAGGGGGCCAGTGGGACACTGAAGCTTTCTTT CASSIGGQWDTEAFF
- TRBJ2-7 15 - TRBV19 TGTGCCAGTAGTAAGGACGGCTGGACTATTCGCGAGCAGTACTTC CASSKDGWTIREQYF
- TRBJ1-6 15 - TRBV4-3 TGCGCCAGCAGCCAAGGACAGATGTATAATTCACCCCTCCACTTT CASSQGQMYNSPLHF
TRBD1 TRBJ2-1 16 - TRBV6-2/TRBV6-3 TGTGCCAGCAGTTATCACGGGACAGGGGAGACGAATGAGCAGTTCTTC CASSYHGTGETNEQFF
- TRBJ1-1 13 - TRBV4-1 TGCGCCAGCAGCCAGGTCAGGGGTAGTGAAGCTTTCTTT CASSQVRGSEAFF
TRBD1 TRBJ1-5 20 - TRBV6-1 TGTGCCAGCAGTGAACATGGGGGACAGTCAAAGGCCACCCCTGGTCAGCCCCAGCATTTT CASSEHGGQSKATPGQPQHF
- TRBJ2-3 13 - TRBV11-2 TGTGCCAGCAGCTTAGATCCGGGGGATACGCAGTATTTT CASSLDPGDTQYF
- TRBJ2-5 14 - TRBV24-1 TGTGCCACCAGTGATCTCAGGGGAGCAGAGACCCAGTACTTC CATSDLRGAETQYF
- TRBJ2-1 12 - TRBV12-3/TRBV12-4 TGTGCCAGCAGTTTAGAGGGGCATGAGCAGTTCTTC CASSLEGHEQFF
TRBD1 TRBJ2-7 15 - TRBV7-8 TGTGCCAGCAGCTTTCCCCGGGACAGCAACTACGAGCAGTACTTC CASSFPRDSNYEQYF
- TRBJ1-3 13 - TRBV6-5 TGTGCCAGCAGTCTCAGGGGCGGAAACACCATATATTTT CASSLRGGNTIYF
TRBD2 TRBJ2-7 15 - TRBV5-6 TGTGCCAGCAGCTGGGGACTAGCGGGGATCTACGAGCAGTACTTC CASSWGLAGIYEQYF
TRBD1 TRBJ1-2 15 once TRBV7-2 TGTGCCAGCAGCCGTGACCCCGGGACAGACTATGGCTACACCTTC CASSRDPGTDYGYTF
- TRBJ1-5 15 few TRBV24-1 TGTGCCACCGGTCCCGGGACACAAAGCAATCAGCCCCAGCATTTT CATGPGTQSNQPQHF
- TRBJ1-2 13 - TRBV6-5 TGTGCCAGCCTCGTCGCTACTAACTATGGCTACACCTTC CASLVATNYGYTF
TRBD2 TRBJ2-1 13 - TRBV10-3 TGTGCCATCGCGGGGGTCTATTACAATGAGCAGTTCTTC CAIAGVYYNEQFF
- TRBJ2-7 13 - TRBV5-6 TGTGCCAGCAGCCCAAGCCGGGACTACGAGCAGTACTTC CASSPSRDYEQYF
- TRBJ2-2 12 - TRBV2 TGTGCCAGCAGAGAGGGGGCCGGGGAGCTGTTTTTT CASREGAGELFF
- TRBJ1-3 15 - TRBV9 TGTGCCAGCAGCCCAGCGGGGATCTCTGGAAACACCATATATTTT CASSPAGISGNTIYF
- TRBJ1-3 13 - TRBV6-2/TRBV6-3 TGTGCCAGCAGTTACTCGCAGGGAAACACCATATATTTT CASSYSQGNTIYF
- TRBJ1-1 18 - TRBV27 TGTGCCAGCAGTTTAAGCCGCAGGCTATTAACCTGGAACACTGAAGCTTTCTTT CASSLSRRLLTWNTEAFF
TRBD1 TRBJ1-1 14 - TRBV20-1 TGCAGTGCTAGTGTTGCAGGGGGACACACTGAAGCTTTCTTT CSASVAGGHTEAFF
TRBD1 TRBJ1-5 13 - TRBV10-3 TGTGCCATCAGCACAGGGGGCGATCAGCCCCAGCATTTT CAISTGGDQPQHF
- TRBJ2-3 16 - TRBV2 TGTGCCAGCAGTGGGGGGAGGCGATCTAGCACAGATACGCAGTATTTT CASSGGRRSSTDTQYF
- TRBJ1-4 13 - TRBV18 TGTGCCAGCTCACCAGGGCGCAATGAAAAACTGTTTTTT CASSPGRNEKLFF
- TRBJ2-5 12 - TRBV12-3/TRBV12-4 TGTGCCAGCAGCCCCCTAGGGGGGACCCAGTACTTC CASSPLGGTQYF
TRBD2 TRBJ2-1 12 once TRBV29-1 TGCAGCCACTCTAGCGGGGGATGGGTGCAGTTCTTC CSHSSGGWVQFF
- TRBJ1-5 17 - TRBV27 TGTGCCAGCAGTTTTAGGTACGCCGACACCACAAATCAGCCCCAGCATTTT CASSFRYADTTNQPQHF
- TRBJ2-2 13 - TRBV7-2 TGTGCCAGCAGCCCGAGACAGTACCGGGAGCTGTTTTTT CASSPRQYRELFF
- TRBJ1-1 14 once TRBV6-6 TGTGCCAGCAGTAACATTCCAGGGTTTACTGAAGCTTTCTTT CASSNIPGFTEAFF
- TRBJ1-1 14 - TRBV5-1 TGCGCCAGCAGCTTGGGCCCATCGGGCACTGAAGCTTTCTTT CASSLGPSGTEAFF
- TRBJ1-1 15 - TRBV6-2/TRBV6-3 TGTGCCAGCAGTTACCGCGGGGCGGGATCCACTGAAGCTTTCTTT CASSYRGAGSTEAFF
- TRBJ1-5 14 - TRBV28 TGTGCCAGCAGTTTAGGGGGGGTTGGTCAGCCCCAGCATTTT CASSLGGVGQPQHF
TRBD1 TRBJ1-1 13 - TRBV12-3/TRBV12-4 TGTGCCAGCAGTATCACCCGGACAGGTGAAGCTTTCTTT CASSITRTGEAFF
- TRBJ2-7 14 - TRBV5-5 TGTGCCAGCAGCGTCGAGGGTCGGTCCTACGAGCAGTACTTC CASSVEGRSYEQYF
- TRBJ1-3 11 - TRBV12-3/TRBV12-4 TGTGCCAGCGGTACAGGAAACACCATATATTTT CASGTGNTIYF
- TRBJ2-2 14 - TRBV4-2 TGTGCCAGCAGCCGCGAGTTGAACACCGGGGAGCTGTTTTTT CASSRELNTGELFF
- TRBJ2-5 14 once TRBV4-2 TGTGCCAGCAGCCAAGAGTCGCGGCAAGAGACCCAGTACTTC CASSQESRQETQYF
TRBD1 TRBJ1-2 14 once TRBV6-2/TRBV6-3 TGTGCCAGCAGCTCAAGGACAGGCCCCTATGGCTACACCTTC CASSSRTGPYGYTF
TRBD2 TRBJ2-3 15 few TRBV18 TGTGCCAGCTCAGCACTAGCGGAGAGCACAGATACGCAGTATTTT CASSALAESTDTQYF
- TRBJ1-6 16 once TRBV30 TGTGCCTGGAGCGCACCTACAGGGTACGGAAATTCACCCCTCCACTTT CAWSAPTGYGNSPLHF
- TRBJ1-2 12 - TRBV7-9 TGTGCCAGCAGCAAAGGTCAGGATGGCTACACCTTC CASSKGQDGYTF